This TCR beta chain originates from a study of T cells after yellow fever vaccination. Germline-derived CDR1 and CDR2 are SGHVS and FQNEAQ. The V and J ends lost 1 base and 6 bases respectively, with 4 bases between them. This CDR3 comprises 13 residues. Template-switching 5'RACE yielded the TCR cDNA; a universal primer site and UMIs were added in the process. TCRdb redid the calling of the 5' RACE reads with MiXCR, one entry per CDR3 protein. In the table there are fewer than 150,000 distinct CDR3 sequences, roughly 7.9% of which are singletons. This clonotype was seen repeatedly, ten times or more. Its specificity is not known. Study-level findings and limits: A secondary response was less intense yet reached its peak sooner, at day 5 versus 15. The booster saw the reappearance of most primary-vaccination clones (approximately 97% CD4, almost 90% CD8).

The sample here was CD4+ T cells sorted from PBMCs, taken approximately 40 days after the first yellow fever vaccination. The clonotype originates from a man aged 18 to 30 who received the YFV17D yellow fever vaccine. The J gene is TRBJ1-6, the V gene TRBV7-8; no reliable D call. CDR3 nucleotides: TGTGCCAGCAGCTTAGAGCTTAATTCACCCCTCCACTTT. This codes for CASSLELNSPLHF. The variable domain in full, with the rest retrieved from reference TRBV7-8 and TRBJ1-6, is GAGVSQSPRYKVAKRGQDVALRCDPISGHVSLFWYQQALGQGPEFLTYFQNEAQLDKSGLPSDRFFAERPEGSVSTLKIQRTQQEDSAVYLCASSLELNSPLHFGNGTRLTVT.